The source of this T cell receptor beta chain is a study of T cells in Graves' hyperthyroidism and ophthalmopathy (dated by TCRdb to the late 2010s). Describing the broader study: Peripheral blood was sampled at the time of initial diagnosis, prior to any treatment. A discovery cohort of about 95 patients, roughly 45 with Graves' ophthalmopathy and over 55 with stable Graves' hyperthyroidism, was used to find distinguishing TCR V-J signatures. An independent validation cohort of around 20 hyperthyroidism patients and approximately 17 patients who later progressed to ophthalmopathy tested prospective prediction of ophthalmopathy. For training and testing, the approximately 97 patients in the discovery cohort were randomly divided in a 7:3 ratio. The study also compared thyroid tissue and blood T-cell repertoires from roughly 6 Graves' hyperthyroidism patients. Once sampling was done, hyperthyroidism patients were given methimazole at a starting dose of 30 mg daily, whereas ophthalmopathy patients were given high-dose intravenous methylprednisolone. According to the paper, TCR Vbeta CDR3 sequencing was carried out on around 140 peripheral blood samples, which came from fewer than 50 ophthalmopathy, around 75 hyperthyroidism and roughly 17 progressor patients.

Amplification of TCR beta CDR3 regions was carried out from RNA transcripts. The first round of RT-PCR for the TCR CDR3 was performed with the HTBI primer set and the Qiagen OneStep RT-PCR kit. Libraries were constructed in a second round of multiplex PCR, after which size selection and purification were carried out. Sequencing of the libraries was done on an Illumina HiSeq2000 using paired-end 100 bp reads. The source study handled its data this way. Raw data were processed with SOAPnuke, discarding reads with adapters, uncalled bases, mean Phred below 15, or no exact constant-primer or identifier match. COPE v1.2.5 was used to merge high-quality paired reads, and clonotypes were defined as unique nucleotide sequences. MiTCR v1.1 was used to align clonotypes to the IMGT TRBV, TRBD and TRBJ reference segments. Only V-J combinations with frequency above 0.0001, covering about 99% of repertoires, were analysed. The TCS score was defined as F50 (clonal expansion) divided by E x V (chaos), with BLOSUM62-based TCRdist calculated between CDR3 peptides within each V-J. Welch's t-statistics and random forest reduced around 510 V-J features to roughly 13, which were used in a naive Bayes classifier (R e1071). TCRdb reprocessed the public reads (quality trimming at Q25 with fastp, clone calling with MiXCR) and kept in-frame beta chains. For every CDR3 protein sequence, its rows merge into one entry that carries the most common genes and DNA. The V and J calls and clone size are TCRdb's, not the authors'. A total of about 300,000 distinct CDR3 sequences appear in this sample, roughly 19% of them only once. The ten largest clones capture roughly 39% of the sample.

The CDR3 has 15 amino acids, counting the end cysteine and phenylalanine. CDR3 DNA only is kept here, 45 bases in frame from base 1. The germline V gene (reference sequence) specifies DFQATT as CDR1 and SNEGSKA as CDR2. The germline V and J ends show losses of 6 bases and 5 bases respectively, and no gene match explains 8 bases of the junction. Ophthalmopathy patients had moderately to severely active disease, Clinical Activity Score of at least 3, NOSPECS grade of at least 4, and duration under 3 months. Exclusion was applied to patients with uncontrolled infections, other autoimmune diseases, pregnancy or lactation. Clinical symptoms, serum thyroxine and TRAb, thyroid ultrasound, and orbital computed tomography formed the basis for the diagnoses. PBMCs were separated from roughly 10 ml of fresh peripheral blood using Ficoll-Paque density gradient centrifugation. Total RNA was extracted using Trizol reagent, and RNA quality was assessed on an Agilent 2100 Bioanalyzer.

Points the paper makes about the study in general: No statistical method was used to fix the sample size in advance, and group allocation was not hidden from the investigators. In validation, the model predicted progression to ophthalmopathy a median of around six months before onset, with 70% to 71% sensitivity and 72.22% specificity. A model built on a 13 V-J signature distinguished ophthalmopathy from stable hyperthyroidism, reaching around 90% sensitivity and 81% to 83% specificity in cross-validation and 80%/75% in testing. Most expanded thyroid clonotypes (frequency above 0.001) were also found in blood, which suggests that blood repertoires may mirror thyroid immune responses.

This clonotype was recorded many times. There is no known antigen for this receptor. Base quality data are lacking; no much larger clone is found one base away. The chain joins TRBV20-1 to TRBJ2-1; 12 bases in between match TRBD1. The receptor comes from a man aged 45-65 years with Graves' ophthalmopathy. Sequencing used blood. CDR3 protein: CSAPNRDRGHNEQFF. The nucleotides are TGCAGTGCGCCGAACCGGGACAGGGGGCACAATGAGCAGTTCTTC.